The rows below give T cell receptor beta chains drawn from one sample of a study of T cells in Graves' hyperthyroidism and ophthalmopathy. TCRdb re-derived calls from the multiplex PCR reads in MiXCR, one entry per CDR3 protein. Of around 500,000 distinct CDR3 sequences listed, approximately 15% were seen once; the top ten hold 15% to 20%. Sequencing input: blood. These receptor sequences come from a woman under 30 with Graves' hyperthyroidism. Each CDR3 is given with its conserved first and last residue. D genes are given only for firm matches. Not every row has a clone size; where given, it reads once, few, many or a size class.

j_call	v_call	clone_size	d_call	cdr3_nt	cdr3_aa
TRBJ1-1	TRBV19	.	.	TGTGCCAGTAGCACACCCGGGGGGCCGAACACTGAAGCTTTCTTT	CASSTPGGPNTEAFF
TRBJ2-7	TRBV2	.	TRBD1	TGTGCCAGCAGTGAAAGTTTAGGGGGACAGGGGCACTACGAGCAGTACTTC	CASSESLGGQGHYEQYF
TRBJ2-1	TRBV30	many	TRBD2	TGTGCCTGGAGACTAGCGGGAGCTGTCAATGAGCAGTTCTTC	CAWRLAGAVNEQFF
TRBJ2-3	TRBV7-9	many	TRBD1	TGTGCCAGCAGCTTAAGGCTAGCAGCAGGGGGTACGCAGTATTTT	CASSLRLAAGGTQYF
TRBJ2-1	TRBV5-1	many	TRBD2	TGCGCCAGCAGCGTACCGGGACTAGCATACAATGAGCAGTTCTTC	CASSVPGLAYNEQFF
TRBJ2-2	TRBV6-1	many	TRBD1	TGTGCCAGCAGTGAATGGACAGGGTACACCGGGGAGCTGTTTTTT	CASSEWTGYTGELFF
TRBJ1-1	TRBV9	many	.	TGTGCCAGCAGCGTATCCGGGAAGAACACTGAAGCTTTCTTT	CASSVSGKNTEAFF
TRBJ2-2	TRBV7-9	few	.	TGTGCCAGCAGCTTAAGGGGCGGCCGTTCCCACGCGAACACCGGGGAGCTGTTTTTT	CASSLRGGRSHANTGELFF
TRBJ1-5	TRBV30	many	.	TGTGCCTGGAACAGTGGTTCGGTGGGCAATCAGCCCCAGCATTTT	CAWNSGSVGNQPQHF
TRBJ1-5	TRBV19	many	.	TGTGCCAGTAGTACGGCGCAGAGCAATCAGCCCCAGCATTTT	CASSTAQSNQPQHF
TRBJ2-1	TRBV11-3	many	.	TGTGCCAGCAGCTTAGGGGGTGTGTGGGCGGGACATAATGAGCAGTTCTTC	CASSLGGVWAGHNEQFF
TRBJ1-5	TRBV7-8	few	.	TGTGCCAGCTCCGGGGGGCGCGGTCAGCCCCAGCATTTT	CASSGGRGQPQHF
TRBJ2-1	TRBV20-1	few	.	TGCAGTGCTAGAGTCGGCGCCTACAATGAGCAGTTCTTC	CSARVGAYNEQFF
TRBJ2-7	TRBV4-2	many	TRBD1	TGTGCCAGCAGCCAAGGGACAGGCGTGTCCTACGAGCAGTACTTC	CASSQGTGVSYEQYF
TRBJ1-2	TRBV29-1	many	.	TGCAGCGCCTATGACAGGTTTAATGGCTACACCTTC	CSAYDRFNGYTF
TRBJ2-4	TRBV30	many	TRBD2	TGTGCCTGGAGTGCTCTAGCGGGAGCCAAAAACATTCAGTACTTC	CAWSALAGAKNIQYF
TRBJ2-7	TRBV27	.	.	TGTGCCAGCAGTTTGGGGGGGCAGGTTAACGAGCAGTACTTC	CASSLGGQVNEQYF
TRBJ2-7	TRBV6-5	.	.	TGTGCCAGCAGTTACTCGATCGGCAGTAACTGCGAGCAGTACTTC	CASSYSIGSNCEQYF
TRBJ1-5	TRBV15	many	TRBD1	TGTGCCACCAGCTACGACAGGGGGTCAGGTCAGCCCCAGCATTTT	CATSYDRGSGQPQHF
TRBJ2-2	TRBV6-1	many	.	TGTGCCAGCAGCGCGACAGGTGCCTTCACCGGGGAGCTGTTTTTT	CASSATGAFTGELFF
TRBJ1-5	TRBV20-1	.	TRBD1	TGCAGTGTCGGGACAGGGGAGATCATACGGGGCAATCAGCCCCAGCATTTT	CSVGTGEIIRGNQPQHF
TRBJ1-6	TRBV7-2	many	.	TGTGCCAGCAGCTTACCCTCCTATAATTCACCCCTCCACTTT	CASSLPSYNSPLHF